The sequence of this T cell receptor (beta chain) was determined in a study of blood T cell repertoires in COVID-19. Study-level background: Sources were T cells, B-cell-depleted T cells, or PBMCs; the material itself was cDNA or gDNA.

In the original processing: Amplification of reference gene primers provided the estimated nucleated cell counts. Sequencing used immunoSEQ multiplex PCR; TCRdb keeps in-frame clones, though not all of them. V and J calls and clone size are given by that table; D and trimming were obtained from the DNA. Among about 150,000 clones listed, over 65% were seen once. Material: peripheral blood. The TCR was taken from an elderly man with acute or convalescent COVID-19.

The DNA of the CDR3 is TGTGCCAGCAGTCAGGGACAGTACGGCGGCTACACCTTC. As protein: CASSQGQYGGYTF. This chain uses TRBV6-2 or TRBV6-3 with TRBJ1-2; 7 bases align to TRBD1. The CDR3 has 13 amino acids. CDR1 is MNHEY and CDR2 is SVGEGT in the germline V gene. Trimming took 5 bases from V and 8 from J; bases not matched to a gene: 8.